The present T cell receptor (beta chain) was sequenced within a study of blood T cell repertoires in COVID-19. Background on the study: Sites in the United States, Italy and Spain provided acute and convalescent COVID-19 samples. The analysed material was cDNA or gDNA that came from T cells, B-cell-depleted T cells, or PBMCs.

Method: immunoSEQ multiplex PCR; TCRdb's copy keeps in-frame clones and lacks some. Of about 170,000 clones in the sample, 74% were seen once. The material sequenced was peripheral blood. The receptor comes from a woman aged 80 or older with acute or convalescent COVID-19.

The CDR3, as DNA: TGTGCCAGCAGCTTAGTAGCGGGAGATGAGCAGTTCTTC. Its protein is CASSLVAGDEQFF. The rearrangement uses TRBV7-9 and TRBJ2-1; 9 bases align to TRBD2. The CDR3 spans 13 residues. Germline V lookup: CDR1 SEHNR, CDR2 FQNEAQ (reference sequence). The trim removed 1 base at V and 8 bases at J, leaving 0 bases unmatched.